The 14 T cell receptor beta chains below come from one sample, sequenced in a study of blood T cell repertoires in COVID-19. Measured with immunoSEQ multiplex PCR; TCRdb has only the in-frame clones, and not every one. In the table there are roughly 200,000 clones, roughly 78% of which are singletons. The material sequenced was peripheral blood. The receptors here all came from a woman older than 75 with active or convalescent COVID-19.

This clone was observed a single time. The chain joins TRBV28 to TRBJ2-5, with 11 bases fitting TRBD2. Germline V gene data show CDR1 as MDHEN and CDR2 as SYDVKM. V trimming: 7 bases; J trimming: 7 bases; junction bases outside the gene matches: 20. There are 18 residues in the CDR3. The CDR3 nucleotides are TGTGCCAGCATTTCCCTTGGGACTAGCGGCTCTCCAGAGGGGACCCAGTACTTC. Amino acid sequence: CASISLGTSGSPEGTQYF.

V is TRBV30 and J is TRBJ1-2; the D is unclear. V lost 3 bases to trimming and J lost 4 bases, with 24 bases between them. Germline V CDR1 and CDR2: GTSNPN, SVGIG (reference sequence). The CDR3 consists of 17 residues. The CDR3 region has the DNA TGTGCCTGGAGCAAGAGGGAGGTTTTTAAGGCGACCTATGGCTACACCTTC. Translating it yields CAWSKREVFKATYGYTF. The variable domain in full, completed from reference TRBV30 and TRBJ1-2, reads SQTIHQWPATLVQPVGSPLSLECTVEGTSNPNLYWYRQAAGRGLQLLFYSVGIGQISSEVPQNLSASRPQDRQFILSSKKLLLSDSGFYLCAWSKREVFKATYGYTFGSGTRLTVV.

The V call is TRBV6-5, the J call TRBJ2-2, with D unresolved. V shed 0 bases and J shed 1 base, with 6 bases lying between them. CDR1 is MNHEY and CDR2 is SVGAGI in the germline V gene. This CDR3 contains 15 residues. The CDR3 is CASSYSARNTGELFF. The CDR3 nucleotides are TGTGCCAGCAGTTACTCCGCCAGGAACACCGGGGAGCTGTTTTTT.

There are a few counts of this clone. V gene TRBV18 combines with J gene TRBJ2-1; D gene unclear. The germline V and J ends were trimmed by 5 bases and 7 bases, with 15 bases remaining between them. Germline loops: CDR1 KGHSH, CDR2 LQKENI. The CDR3 spans 14 residues. The CDR3 coding sequence is TGTGCCAGCTCAAAGCTTATCGAGACAAATGAGCAGTTCTTC. Amino acids: CASSKLIETNEQFF. Full variable domain (outside the CDR3, taken from reference TRBV18 and TRBJ2-1): NAGVMQNPRHLVRRRGQEARLRCSPMKGHSHVYWYRQLPEEGLKFMVYLQKENIIDESGMPKERFSAEFPKEGPSILRIQQVVRGDSAAYFCASSKLIETNEQFFGPGTRLTVL.

The chain uses TRBV6-5 and TRBJ2-2; D not certain. CDR1 is MNHEY, CDR2 SVGAGI, per germline. Trimming took 4 bases from V and 11 from J, leaving 8 bases between them. The CDR3 sequence is 11 residues long. The CDR3 region has the DNA TGTGCCAGCAGTTGGCTAGGAGAGCTGTTTTTT. This translates into CASSWLGELFF.

V gene TRBV3-1 (or the pseudogene TRBV3-2) combines with J gene TRBJ2-5; the D gene is possibly TRBD1 (6 bases). V dropped 0 bases and J dropped 9 bases, with 29 bases sitting between them. This CDR3 spans 19 amino acids. The germline V gene encodes CDR1 LGHDT and CDR2 YNNKEL (reference sequence). The CDR3 protein is CASSQDPTWGRGYLSSQYF. The CDR3 region has the DNA TGTGCCAGCAGCCAAGATCCTACTTGGGGCAGGGGCTATCTGTCGTCCCAGTACTTC.

The chain couples TRBV7-9 to TRBJ1-2, with D possibly TRBD1 on 6 matching bases. Germline CDR1 SEHNR, CDR2 FQNEAQ (reference sequence). The V end lost 5 bases, the J end lost 1 base, and 8 bases lay between the germline ends. This CDR3 has 13 amino acids. CDR3 sequence reads: CASSRQVNYGYTF. The CDR3 region has the DNA TGTGCCAGCAGCCGACAGGTTAACTATGGCTACACCTTC.

V usage is TRBV28 and J usage is TRBJ2-3; D is unclear. The CDR3 extends over 13 amino acids. V lost 5 bases and J 14 bases, leaving 20 bases between the germline ends. CDR1 and CDR2 from the germline V gene are MDHEN and SYDVKM. CDR3 loop: CASSLRDSLHPYF. Here the CDR3 DNA reads TGTGCCAGCAGTCTGCGTGACTCCCTCCATCCGTATTTT.

This clone was seen only once. The CDR3 coding sequence is TGTGCCAGCCGAGGAACAGGGATCTCCACAGATACGCAGTATTTT. Protein: CASRGTGISTDTQYF. The chain links TRBV6-5 to TRBJ2-3; TRBD1 is a possible D gene (6 bases). This CDR3 comprises 15 residues. V shed 8 bases and J shed 2 bases, with 17 bases lying between them. Per the germline V gene, CDR1 is MNHEY and CDR2 is SVGAGI.

V usage is TRBV7-2 and J usage is TRBJ2-2; 8 bases match TRBD2. The V gene end was trimmed by 4 bases and the J gene end by 1 base; junction bases not matched to a gene: 8. The CDR3 is 17 residues long. Germline CDR1 and CDR2: SGHTA and FQGNSA. The CDR3 region is CASSSWAGGQNTGELFF. The CDR3 DNA is TGTGCCAGCAGCTCCTGGGCGGGGGGCCAGAACACCGGGGAGCTGTTTTTT. The whole variable domain, filled in from reference TRBV7-2 and TRBJ2-2, reads GAGVSQSPSNKVTEKGKDVELRCDPISGHTALYWYRQSLGQGLEFLIYFQGNSAPDKSGLPSDRFSAERTGGSVSTLTIQRTQQEDSAVYLCASSSWAGGQNTGELFFGEGSRLTVL.

This sequence joins TRBV7-9 and TRBJ1-3; D gene ambiguous. V was cut by 5 bases and J by 4 bases, with 12 bases left in between. This CDR3 region has 14 residues. The V gene's germline CDR1 is SEHNR and CDR2 FQNEAQ (reference sequence). The CDR3: CASSPAGTGNTIYF. CDR3 DNA sequence: TGTGCCAGCAGCCCCGCGGGTACCGGAAACACCATATATTTT.

The rearrangement uses TRBV9 and TRBJ2-5, with 7 bases fitting TRBD2. Germline V gives CDR1 SGDLS, CDR2 YYNGEE. With 1 base clipped from V and 5 bases from J, the junction kept 8 bases outside the gene matches. The CDR3 is made up of 15 amino acids. CDR3: CASSVSPGGGETQYF. CDR3 DNA: TGTGCCAGCAGCGTATCCCCGGGGGGTGGGGAGACCCAGTACTTC.

The genes are TRBV5-1 and TRBJ2-5; D is perhaps TRBD1 (6 bases). Germline V gives CDR1 SGHRS, CDR2 YFSETQ. This CDR3 comprises 14 residues. Trimming took off 3 bases at V and 4 bases at J, with 13 bases between the two ends. The CDR3 DNA is TGCGCCAGCAGCTCCGCATGGGGGCGAGAGACCCAGTACTTC. This encodes CASSSAWGRETQYF. Variable domain in full (rest from reference TRBV5-1 and TRBJ2-5): KAGVTQTPRYLIKTRGQQVTLSCSPISGHRSVSWYQQTPGQGLQFLFEYFSETQRNKGNFPGRFSGRQFSNSRSEMNVSTLELGDSALYLCASSSAWGRETQYFGPGTRLLVL.

V is TRBV6-6 and J is TRBJ2-3; 11 nucleotides agree with TRBD2. Trimming at V came to 5 bases and at J to 11 bases, leaving 3 bases not matched to a gene. Germline CDR1 and CDR2: MNHNY and SVGAGI (reference sequence). The CDR3 extends over 12 amino acids. The CDR3 coding sequence is TGTGCCAGCAGTGAGACTAGCGGGAAGCAGTATTTT. This encodes CASSETSGKQYF.